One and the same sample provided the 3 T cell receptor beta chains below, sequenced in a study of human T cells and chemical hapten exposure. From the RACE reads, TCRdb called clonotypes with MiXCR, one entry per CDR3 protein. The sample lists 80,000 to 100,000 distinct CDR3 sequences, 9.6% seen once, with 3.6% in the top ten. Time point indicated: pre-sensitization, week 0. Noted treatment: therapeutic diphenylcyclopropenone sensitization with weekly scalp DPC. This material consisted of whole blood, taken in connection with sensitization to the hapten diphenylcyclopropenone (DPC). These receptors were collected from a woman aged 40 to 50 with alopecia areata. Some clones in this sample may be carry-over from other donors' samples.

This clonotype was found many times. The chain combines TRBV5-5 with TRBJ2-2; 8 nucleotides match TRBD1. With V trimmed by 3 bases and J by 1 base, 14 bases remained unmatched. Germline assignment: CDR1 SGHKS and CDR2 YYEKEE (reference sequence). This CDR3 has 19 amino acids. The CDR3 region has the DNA TGTGCCAGCAGCTCGGCCGCGGCAGGGGGCTTAGTGAACACCGGGGAGCTGTTTTTT. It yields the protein CASSSAAAGGLVNTGELFF.

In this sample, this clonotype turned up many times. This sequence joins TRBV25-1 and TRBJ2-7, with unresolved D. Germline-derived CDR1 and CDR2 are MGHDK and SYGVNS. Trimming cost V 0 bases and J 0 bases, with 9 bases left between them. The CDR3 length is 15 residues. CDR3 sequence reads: CASSEYRQSSYEQYF. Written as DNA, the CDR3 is TGTGCCAGCAGTGAATACCGGCAGAGCTCCTACGAGCAGTACTTC.

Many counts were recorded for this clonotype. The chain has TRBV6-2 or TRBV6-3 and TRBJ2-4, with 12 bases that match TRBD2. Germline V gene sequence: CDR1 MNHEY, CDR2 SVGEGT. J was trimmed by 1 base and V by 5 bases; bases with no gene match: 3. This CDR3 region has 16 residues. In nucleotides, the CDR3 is TGTGCCAGCAGTAGACTAGCGGGGGCCGCCAAAAACATTCAGTACTTC. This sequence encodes CASSRLAGAAKNIQYF.